The 2 T cell receptor beta chains below all came from one sample that was sequenced in a study of blood T cell repertoires in COVID-19. Sequencing used immunoSEQ multiplex PCR; TCRdb keeps in-frame clones, though not all of them. The sample holds tens of thousands of clones; around 90% are singletons and the top ten take roughly 30%. Material: peripheral blood. The receptors originated from a man over 45 with acute or convalescent COVID-19.

The chain employs TRBV4-1 and TRBJ2-2; possible D gene TRBD2, 5 bases. The germline V gene encodes CDR1 MGHRA and CDR2 YSYEKL. V was shortened by 0 bases and J by 4 bases, with 9 bases between the two germline ends. This CDR3 is built from 15 residues. CDR3 in DNA: TGCGCCAGCAGCCAAGATGCGAGGGCCACCGGGGAGCTGTTTTTT. Translating gives CASSQDARATGELFF.

The chain recombines TRBV19 with TRBJ2-3; D gene ambiguous. With 5 bases removed from V and 1 base from J, the gap between germline ends came to 7 bases. Looked up from germline, CDR1 is LNHDA and CDR2 is SQIVND (reference sequence). The CDR3 runs 13 residues. The CDR3 loop reads CASSPPGTDTQYF. The CDR3 DNA is TGTGCCAGTAGTCCTCCCGGCACAGATACGCAGTATTTT.